Shown below are 15 T cell receptor beta chains from a single sample sequenced in a study of blood T cell repertoires in COVID-19 (TCRdb year 2020). The library was obtained by the immunoSEQ multiplex PCR assay. TCRdb took this table from immuneACCESS and kept in-frame rearrangements with V and J called. Such tables lack part of the clones; where checked against another copy, unresolved V genes explain under half of the gap, and the rest is unexplained. The sample table shows about 56,000 clones, and 84% are seen once. The ten largest clones add up to 13% of the sample. The source material was peripheral blood. Source of these receptors: a woman aged 80 or over with acute or convalescent COVID-19.

Here the CDR3 DNA reads TGTGCCAGCAGGCGCACAGCGAGGGGCAATCAGCCCCAGCATTTT. This translates into CASRRTARGNQPQHF. V and J are TRBV6-5 and TRBJ1-5; D not resolved. Germline V gene lookup returns CDR1 MNHEY and CDR2 SVGAGI. V was pared by 6 bases and J by 2 bases, with 14 bases between. CDR3 length equals 15 residues.

This chain joins TRBV5-8 and TRBJ1-1, with D possibly being TRBD1 (5 bases). Germline-derived CDR1 and CDR2 are SGHTS and YDEGEE. This CDR3 is built from 16 residues. V lost 1 base, J lost 7 bases, and 20 bases lay in between. The CDR3 DNA follows: TGTGCCAGCAGCTTGTTTACAGGAATTCGTCAAAGTGAAGCTTTCTTT. It encodes CASSLFTGIRQSEAFF.

The chain uses TRBV7-9 and TRBJ1-1; 9 nucleotides match TRBD1. This CDR3 has 15 amino acids. Trimming at V came to 5 bases and at J to 3 bases, leaving 7 bases not matched to a gene. Germline CDR1 is SEHNR and CDR2 is FQNEAQ (reference sequence). This CDR3 reads CASSTRTGAYTEAFF. The CDR3 DNA follows: TGTGCCAGCAGCACCCGGACAGGGGCGTACACTGAAGCTTTCTTT.

This clone was seen a handful of times. The chain joins TRBV5-1 to TRBJ2-7; tentatively, D is TRBD1 (5 bases). The CDR3 sequence is 13 residues long. Trimming left V 4 bases short and J 6 bases short, with 14 bases between. Per germline, CDR1 SGHRS and CDR2 YFSETQ. This CDR3 is CASSPLSGLEQYF. DNA for the CDR3: TGCGCCAGCAGCCCCCTTTCAGGGCTCGAGCAGTACTTC.

The rearrangement joins TRBV5-4 to TRBJ1-4; the match to TRBD1 covers 7 bases. V was pared by 4 bases and J by 3 bases, with 6 bases of the junction left unmatched. The CDR3 runs 15 residues. Germline V gene sequence: CDR1 SGHNT, CDR2 YYREEE (reference sequence). CDR3 in DNA: TGTGCCAGCAGCGTATCACAGGGGTCTAATGAAAAACTGTTTTTT. It yields the protein CASSVSQGSNEKLFF.

The V call is TRBV6-2 or TRBV6-3, the J call TRBJ2-6; perhaps TRBD2 as D (6 bases). The V and J ends lost 5 bases and 4 bases respectively, with 15 bases between them. Germline values: CDR1 MNHEY, CDR2 SVGEGT. The CDR3 has 16 residues. The CDR3 region is CASSPPPSAGANVLTF. The CDR3 bases are TGTGCCAGCAGTCCACCCCCTAGCGCGGGGGCCAACGTCCTGACTTTC.

The rearrangement links TRBV12-5 to TRBJ1-6, with a possible D match to TRBD1 (5 bases). Per the germline V gene, CDR1 is LGHNT and CDR2 is FRNRAP. Trimming pared 7 bases from V and 5 bases from J, leaving 15 bases between. The CDR3 has 15 residues. CDR3 bases: TGTGCTAGTGCCCCTGGCGGGGGGAATAATTCACCCCTCCACTTT. As protein: CASAPGGGNNSPLHF.

V is TRBV5-1 and J is TRBJ2-5; 8 positions agree with TRBD2. The V gene end was trimmed by 0 bases and the J gene end by 9 bases; junction bases not matched to a gene: 4. CDR1 is SGHRS, CDR2 YFSETQ, per germline. The CDR3 spans 13 residues. The CDR3: CASSLERAGAQYF. CDR3 DNA sequence: TGCGCCAGCAGCTTGGAAAGAGCGGGGGCCCAGTACTTC.

This clone is a singleton in its sample. The genes are TRBV5-1 and TRBJ1-1, with 9 bases identical to TRBD1. The CDR3 is 16 residues long. With V trimmed by 4 bases and J by 0 bases, 7 bases remained unmatched. CDR1 is SGHRS and CDR2 is YFSETQ in the germline V gene. The CDR3 spells CASSPGQGRVNTEAFF. CDR3 DNA: TGCGCCAGCAGCCCAGGACAGGGGAGGGTGAACACTGAAGCTTTCTTT.

The chain is built from TRBV4-1 and TRBJ1-2; 7 bases map to TRBD1. There are 17 residues in the CDR3. J gave up 0 bases and V 4 bases, and 11 bases lay outside the gene matches. The V gene's germline CDR1 is MGHRA and CDR2 YSYEKL. DNA of the CDR3: TGCGCCAGCAGCCTACTGACAGGGTGGGAAGCTAACTATGGCTACACCTTC. As protein: CASSLLTGWEANYGYTF.

The V and J genes are TRBV3-1 (or the pseudogene TRBV3-2) and TRBJ2-5, with TRBD2 as a possible D gene (7 bases). Germline V gene data show CDR1 as LGHDT and CDR2 as YNNKEL (reference sequence). This CDR3 has 14 amino acids. V dropped 1 base and J dropped 5 bases, with 11 bases sitting between them. The DNA for the CDR3 is TGTGCCAGCAGCCAAGCGGGGGGCTGGGAGACCCAGTACTTC. The encoded protein is CASSQAGGWETQYF.

The CDR3 here is CASSRDSNQPQHF. As DNA, the CDR3 is TGTGCCAGCAGTCGGGATAGCAATCAGCCCCAGCATTTT. The chain joins TRBV6-4 to TRBJ1-5; D not certain. V dropped 5 bases and J dropped 0 bases, with 5 bases sitting between them. Germline loops: CDR1 MRHNA, CDR2 SNTAGT. The length of the CDR3 is 13 residues.

The chain links TRBV19 to TRBJ1-4; D gene uncertain. Trimming left V 3 bases short and J 0 bases short, with 8 bases between. The CDR3 extends over 15 amino acids. Germline-derived CDR1 and CDR2 are LNHDA and SQIVND (reference sequence). CDR3 protein: CASSIRSTTNEKLFF. The CDR3 nucleotides read TGTGCCAGTAGTATTCGTAGCACAACTAATGAAAAACTGTTTTTT.

The chain has TRBV29-1 and TRBJ2-5; the D gene is possibly TRBD2 (6 bases). The CDR3 totals 12 residues. The germline CDR1 and CDR2 sequences are SQVTM and ANQGSEA. Trimming left V 5 bases short and J 6 bases short, with 13 bases between. CDR3 sequence: CSVRDSRQTQYF. Written as DNA, the CDR3 is TGCAGCGTTAGGGACTCCCGGCAGACCCAGTACTTC.

This clone was detected once. The chain recombines TRBV12-5 with TRBJ1-2; D gene ambiguous. Trimming pared 0 bases from V and 9 bases from J, leaving 8 bases between. The CDR3 totals 12 residues. CDR1 is LGHNT and CDR2 is FRNRAP in the germline V gene. The CDR3 coding sequence is TGTGCTAGTGGTTTGGTTGCGGGTCGCTACACCTTC. This encodes CASGLVAGRYTF.